These 15 T cell receptor beta chains were sequenced from one sample in a study of a mutant IDH1 vaccine in newly diagnosed glioma. The time point is: week 5, during vaccination. Doses comprised 300 ug of mutant IDH1 20-mer peptide each, plus topical imiquimod. Libraries were prepared by immunoSEQ multiplex PCR; TCRdb keeps only in-frame clonotypes and omits some of them. Here the sample spans tens of thousands of clones, roughly nine tenths being singletons. These TCRs' antigens remain unknown. The sequencing here drew on PBMCs, taken from a glioma patient whose treatment included an IDH1 peptide vaccine. Every receptor here comes from a woman aged 45-65 years with glioma.

The rearrangement uses TRBV30 and TRBJ1-2, with D possibly matching TRBD1 (5 bases). CDR1 GTSNPN and CDR2 SVGIG come from the germline V gene (reference sequence). This CDR3 is built from 14 residues. V lost 2 bases and J 0 bases, leaving 10 bases between the germline ends. DNA of the CDR3: TGTGCCTGGAGTCGCGGGGCTGCTAACTATGGCTACACCTTC. Its translation is CAWSRGAANYGYTF.

The rearrangement links TRBV6-6 to TRBJ2-7, with D tentatively TRBD1 (6 bases). The CDR3 length is 14 residues. Germline V gives CDR1 MNHNY, CDR2 SVGAGI (reference sequence). Trimming took 4 bases from V and 6 from J, leaving 16 bases between them. The CDR3 DNA is TGTGCCAGCAGTTTCTACAGGGAAGTGCGCGAGCAGTACTTC. Protein product: CASSFYREVREQYF.

This clone was observed a handful of times. The junction departs from germline at one end; a sequencing error may be responsible. The V call is TRBV7-7, the J call TRBJ2-1, with a possible D match to TRBD1 (6 bases). Per the germline V gene, CDR1 is SSHAT and CDR2 is FNYEAQ (reference sequence). The CDR3 has 16 amino acids. CDR3 bases: TGTGCTAGCAGCCCTATTACAGGGTCCGGCTACAATGAGCAGTTCTTC. It specifies CASSPITGSGYNEQFF.

The rearrangement uses TRBV6-1 and TRBJ1-1; D remains ambiguous. Germline assignment: CDR1 MNHNS and CDR2 SASEGT. The CDR3 is 14 amino acids. The ends were cut back, 5 bases at V and 1 base at J, with 11 bases in the middle. The CDR3: CASSWTWGNTEAFF. The CDR3 coding sequence is TGTGCCAGCAGTTGGACTTGGGGGAACACTGAAGCTTTCTTT.

This clone has a single count. The chain employs TRBV28 and TRBJ1-1, with D hard to call. Germline CDR1 reads MDHEN; CDR2 reads SYDVKM. This CDR3 has 13 residues. V was clipped by 4 bases and J by 0 bases, with 6 bases between them. This CDR3 reads CASSSPMNTEAFF. CDR3 in DNA: TGTGCCAGCAGTTCACCCATGAACACTGAAGCTTTCTTT.

The V call is TRBV19, the J call TRBJ2-5; D is uncertain. V was pared by 6 bases and J by 5 bases, with 16 bases between. The germline CDR1 and CDR2 sequences are LNHDA and SQIVND (reference sequence). This CDR3 is 14 amino acids long. DNA for the CDR3: TGTGCCAGTAGCCCTTCGGTCCTGACGGAGACCCAGTACTTC. This sequence encodes CASSPSVLTETQYF. The complete variable domain, with remaining parts taken from reference TRBV19 and TRBJ2-5, reads DGGITQSPKYLFRKEGQNVTLSCEQNLNHDAMYWYRQDPGQGLRLIYYSQIVNDFQKGDIAEGYSVSREKKESFPLTVTSAQKNPTAFYLCASSPSVLTETQYFGPGTRLLVL.

A remark on this clone: One end of the junction is discordant with germline, which a read error may explain. The V gene is TRBV7-7, the J gene TRBJ2-5, with D possibly TRBD1 on 6 matching bases. CDR1 and CDR2 from the germline V gene are SSHAT and FNYEAQ (reference sequence). The CDR3 covers 14 residues. The CDR3 coding sequence is TGTGCTAGCAGCCCTAGGACAGATCAAGAGACCCAGTACTTC. It yields the protein CASSPRTDQETQYF.

J is TRBJ2-1 and V is TRBV4-1; tentatively, D is TRBD1 (5 bases). Germline CDR1 MGHRA, CDR2 YSYEKL. Trimming removed 3 bases at V and 8 bases at J, with 14 bases between. This CDR3 is 14 amino acids long. Here the CDR3 DNA reads TGCGCCAGCAGCCACCGGGTCGTCAGGGATGAGCAGTTCTTC. This sequence encodes CASSHRVVRDEQFF.

This chain connects TRBV5-4 to TRBJ1-3, with D possibly matching TRBD1 (5 bases). Germline V gene data show CDR1 as SGHNT and CDR2 as YYREEE (reference sequence). V was clipped by 1 base and J by 4 bases, with 6 bases between them. The CDR3 runs 13 residues. CDR3 region: CASSLWGGNTIYF. CDR3 nucleotides: TGTGCCAGCAGCTTGTGGGGCGGAAACACCATATATTTT.

V usage is TRBV5-1 and J usage is TRBJ1-2; TRBD1 agrees at 7 bases. Germline V lookup: CDR1 SGHRS, CDR2 YFSETQ. The CDR3 has 15 residues. V gave up 4 bases and J gave up 2 bases; unmatched junction bases: 8. The CDR3 DNA follows: TGCGCCAGCAGCCGGGAAAGACAGGGCAACTATGGCTACACCTTC. Protein sequence: CASSRERQGNYGYTF.

CDR3 DNA: TGTGCCAGCAGTTTTGACAGGGGGGGGGCCGGGGAGCTGTTTTTT. Translation gives CASSFDRGGAGELFF. The gene calls are TRBV6-5 and TRBJ2-2, with 9 bases identical to TRBD1. Germline CDR1 MNHEY, CDR2 SVGAGI. V lost 4 bases and J lost 6; bases outside the gene matches: 6. CDR3 length: 15 residues.

The chain combines TRBV28 with TRBJ1-5; possibly TRBD1 for D (5 bases). V lost 10 bases and J 2 bases, leaving 18 bases between the germline ends. The V gene's germline CDR1 is MDHEN and CDR2 SYDVKM. This CDR3 contains 15 residues. The CDR3 sequence: CAITETAGGNQPQHF. DNA for the CDR3: TGTGCCATCACTGAGACAGCTGGCGGCAATCAGCCCCAGCATTTT.

J is TRBJ2-5 and V is TRBV29-1; D is possibly TRBD1 (5 bases). The last part of the DNA fits TRBJ2-7 better; the J call may be wrong. This CDR3 region has 13 residues. CDR1 is SQVTM, CDR2 ANQGSEA, per germline. CDR3 sequence (DNA): TGCAGCGTTGAGGAGACAGATCCCTACGAGCAGTACTTC. Its protein product is CSVEETDPYEQYF.

The V gene is TRBV4-2, the J gene TRBJ1-5; 12 bases are a match to TRBD1. V was clipped by 0 bases and J by 2 bases; unmatched bases: 8. Germline-derived CDR1 and CDR2 are LGHNA and YNFKEQ. This CDR3 comprises 19 residues. The CDR3 spells CASSQDPGTGGEGNQPQHF. For the CDR3, the DNA is TGTGCCAGCAGCCAAGATCCCGGGACAGGGGGCGAAGGCAATCAGCCCCAGCATTTT.

This chain uses TRBV4-1 with TRBJ2-3; D may be TRBD2 (6 bases). V was pared by 0 bases and J by 6 bases, with 16 bases between. This CDR3 is 16 amino acids long. The germline gives CDR1 MGHRA, CDR2 YSYEKL. The CDR3 DNA is TGCGCCAGCAGCCAAGATCGGACTACACGAGGGGATACGCAGTATTTT. Protein: CASSQDRTTRGDTQYF.